One sample yielded the 19 T cell receptor beta chains listed below, sequenced in a study of a mutant IDH1 vaccine in newly diagnosed glioma. Time point specified: week 11, during vaccination. The content of each vaccine dose was 300 ug of mutant IDH1 20-mer peptide, and topical imiquimod accompanied it. These TCRs are of unknown antigen specificity. Produced via immunoSEQ multiplex PCR; TCRdb's table is partial and in-frame only. The repertoire holds around 130,000 clones, with roughly 77% as singletons. Here the sequenced sample was PBMCs, taken from a glioma patient whose treatment included an IDH1 peptide vaccine. The source is a man aged 35 to 55 with glioma.

This sequence joins TRBV6-5 and TRBJ1-2; D is possibly TRBD1 (5 bases). Germline CDR1 and CDR2: MNHEY and SVGAGI. Trimming took 5 bases from V and 8 from J, leaving 18 bases between them. The CDR3 spans 14 residues. CDR3 sequence reads: CASSAGTYKRGYTF. CDR3 nucleotide sequence: TGTGCCAGCAGTGCCGGGACGTACAAGAGGGGCTACACCTTC.

J is TRBJ2-1 and V is TRBV5-1; tentative D call: TRBD2 (7 bases). Germline V gene data show CDR1 as SGHRS and CDR2 as YFSETQ. V was cut by 6 bases and J by 7 bases, with 26 bases left in between. This CDR3 region has 17 residues. In nucleotides, the CDR3 is TGCGCCAGCACCCGGTCGGAGATCGGGCGGGGGCCTAATGAGCAGTTCTTC. Translating it yields CASTRSEIGRGPNEQFF.

The rearrangement uses TRBV5-1 and TRBJ1-2; 10 bases line up with TRBD1. The CDR3 covers 15 residues. V shed 2 bases, J shed 6 bases, and the junction held 7 bases outside the gene matches. The germline V gene encodes CDR1 SGHRS and CDR2 YFSETQ. The DNA for the CDR3 is TGCGCCAGCAGCTTCGGAGGGACAGGGGATAATGGCTACACCTTC. Encoded protein: CASSFGGTGDNGYTF.

The chain is built from TRBV9 and TRBJ2-2; 13 bases line up with TRBD2. CDR1 is SGDLS and CDR2 is YYNGEE in the germline V gene. The trim removed 7 bases at V and 6 bases at J, leaving 12 bases unmatched. The CDR3 extends over 17 amino acids. CDR3 DNA sequence: TGTGCCAGCTCCCGACTAGCGGGAGGTTCGTCCCCCGGGGAGCTGTTTTTT. It translates to CASSRLAGGSSPGELFF. The variable domain in full, completed from reference TRBV9 and TRBJ2-2, reads DSGVTQTPKHLITATGQRVTLRCSPRSGDLSVYWYQQSLDQGLQFLIQYYNGEERAKGNILERFSAQQFPDLHSELNLSSLELGDSALYFCASSRLAGGSSPGELFFGEGSRLTVL.

The chain carries TRBV30 and TRBJ2-1, with TRBD2 matching over 8 bases. Germline trimming cut 0 bases from V and 7 bases from J; bases unmatched to any gene: 11. This CDR3 contains 16 residues. Germline V gives CDR1 GTSNPN, CDR2 SVGIG (reference sequence). CDR3 nucleotides: TGTGCCTGGAGTGTAATGGGACTAGTGAAGGGGAATGAGCAGTTCTTC. Its protein product is CAWSVMGLVKGNEQFF. Variable domain in full (rest from reference TRBV30 and TRBJ2-1): SQTIHQWPATLVQPVGSPLSLECTVEGTSNPNLYWYRQAAGRGLQLLFYSVGIGQISSEVPQNLSASRPQDRQFILSSKKLLLSDSGFYLCAWSVMGLVKGNEQFFGPGTRLTVL.

This clone was observed once. The V call is TRBV5-6, the J call TRBJ2-1, with D uncertain. Trimming took 4 bases from V and 8 from J, leaving 22 bases between them. Germline-derived CDR1 and CDR2 are SGHDT and YYEEEE. CDR3 length: 16 residues. CDR3 amino acids: CASSPMAVLKVHEQFF. In DNA form, the CDR3 reads TGTGCCAGCAGCCCGATGGCCGTACTCAAGGTCCATGAGCAGTTCTTC.

The chain carries TRBV29-1 and TRBJ2-3; 11 bases line up with TRBD2. This CDR3 contains 15 residues. CDR1 SQVTM and CDR2 ANQGSEA come from the germline V gene. After removal of 4 bases from V and 2 bases from J, the junction contained 5 bases not matched to a gene. CDR3 sequence reads: CSVGIAGGVTDTQYF. The CDR3 nucleotides read TGCAGCGTTGGAATAGCGGGAGGGGTCACAGATACGCAGTATTTT.

The chain uses TRBV28 and TRBJ1-2, with 8 bases matching TRBD1. The CDR3 consists of 16 residues. Trimming at V came to 5 bases and at J to 5 bases, leaving 13 bases not matched to a gene. The germline CDR1 and CDR2 sequences are MDHEN and SYDVKM. CDR3 protein: CASSTQDRVARYGYTF. The CDR3 DNA reads as TGTGCCAGCAGTACTCAGGACAGGGTAGCACGGTATGGCTACACCTTC.

This clone was found a few times. CDR3 residues: CASSESWGGNTEAFF. As DNA, the CDR3 is TGCGCCAGCAGTGAAAGCTGGGGTGGAAACACTGAAGCTTTCTTT. The chain combines TRBV10-1 with TRBJ1-1, with D hard to call. From germline, CDR1 is WNHNN and CDR2 SYGVQD (reference sequence). Trimming removed 3 bases from V and 2 bases from J, with 13 bases in between. The CDR3 totals 15 residues.

V is TRBV6-5 and J is TRBJ2-7; D is unresolved. The germline V and J ends were trimmed by 5 bases and 7 bases, with 9 bases remaining between them. Germline CDR1 and CDR2: MNHEY and SVGAGI. The CDR3 covers 11 residues. CDR3 amino acids: CASSGGWEQYF. As DNA, the CDR3 is TGTGCCAGCAGTGGCGGTTGGGAGCAGTACTTC.

This chain uses TRBV7-9 with TRBJ1-4; TRBD1 matches 9 bases. V gave up 3 bases and J gave up 7 bases; unmatched junction bases: 18. Germline V gives CDR1 SEHNR, CDR2 FQNEAQ (reference sequence). There are 19 residues in the CDR3. The CDR3 spells CASSFNPGQGGVEGEKLFF. The CDR3 coding sequence is TGTGCCAGCAGCTTCAATCCGGGACAGGGAGGGGTTGAGGGTGAAAAACTGTTTTTT.

This clone was detected only a few times. The chain carries TRBV4-1 and TRBJ2-2; no reliable D call. Germline CDR1 reads MGHRA; CDR2 reads YSYEKL. This CDR3 has 12 residues. V was clipped by 3 bases and J by 8 bases, with 7 bases between them. CDR3 coding DNA: TGCGCCAGCAGCCACGGCGGTGGGGAGCTGTTTTTT. Amino acid sequence: CASSHGGGELFF.

This chain connects TRBV19 to TRBJ1-6; D possibly corresponds to TRBD1 (6 bases). Germline V gene lookup returns CDR1 LNHDA and CDR2 SQIVND (reference sequence). This CDR3 is built from 17 residues. V lost 3 bases, J lost 2 bases, and 14 bases lay in between. Here the CDR3 reads CASSIFQGMTYNSPLHF. CDR3 nucleotides: TGTGCCAGTAGTATCTTCCAGGGGATGACCTATAATTCACCCCTCCACTTT.

The rearrangement links TRBV19 to TRBJ1-1; no firm D call. The V end lost 7 bases, the J end lost 0 bases, and 12 bases lay between the germline ends. CDR1 and CDR2 from the germline V gene are LNHDA and SQIVND (reference sequence). The CDR3 is 14 residues long. The CDR3 sequence is CASKSRHLNTEAFF. The DNA of the CDR3 is TGTGCCAGTAAGTCTCGACATTTGAACACTGAAGCTTTCTTT.

This clone occurred once. This sequence joins TRBV5-1 and TRBJ2-2; 8 bases line up with TRBD1. CDR1 SGHRS and CDR2 YFSETQ come from the germline V gene. This CDR3 region has 17 residues. J lost 3 bases, V lost 0 bases, and 7 bases had no gene match. In DNA form, the CDR3 reads TGCGCCAGCAGCTTGGTCCCAGGGGGCGGATACACCGGGGAGCTGTTTTTT. Translated: CASSLVPGGGYTGELFF.

The CDR3 spells CASKAGRQGVVNYGYTF. The CDR3 DNA reads as TGTGCCAGTAAGGCGGGACGCCAAGGGGTGGTTAACTATGGCTACACCTTC. J is TRBJ1-2 and V is TRBV19; tentatively, D is TRBD1 (5 bases). The CDR3 has 17 amino acids. Trimming removed 7 bases from V and 1 base from J, with 22 bases in between. Germline V lookup: CDR1 LNHDA, CDR2 SQIVND (reference sequence).

On this clone itself: One end of the junction fails to match germline, which may point to a read error. The J gene is TRBJ1-2, the V gene TRBV6-5, with 7 bases matching TRBD1. This CDR3 region has 13 residues. Germline V gene data show CDR1 as MNHEY and CDR2 as SVGAGI. The CDR3 nucleotides read TGTGCCACCAACCAGACAGGGCTGGGAGGCTGCACCTTC. Amino acid sequence: CATNQTGLGGCTF.

The chain links TRBV7-6 to TRBJ1-5; D perhaps matches TRBD1 (6 bases). The V end was cut by 2 bases, the J end by 6 bases, with 11 bases between. Germline V lookup: CDR1 SGHVS, CDR2 FNYEAQ. This CDR3 is built from 14 residues. CDR3 DNA: TGTGCCAGCAGCTTAAGGCAGGGGTTTCAGCCCCAGCATTTT. Encoded protein: CASSLRQGFQPQHF.

The chain has TRBV7-2 and TRBJ1-1, with D maybe TRBD1 (5 bases). V gave up 1 base and J gave up 3 bases, with 15 bases separating them. Germline CDR1 and CDR2: SGHTA and FQGNSA. This CDR3 is 16 amino acids long. CDR3 amino acids: CASSLVAPRGDTEAFF. CDR3 nucleotides: TGTGCCAGCAGCTTAGTAGCCCCAAGGGGTGACACTGAAGCTTTCTTT. The whole variable domain, remainder taken from reference TRBV7-2 and TRBJ1-1, is GAGVSQSPSNKVTEKGKDVELRCDPISGHTALYWYRQSLGQGLEFLIYFQGNSAPDKSGLPSDRFSAERTGGSVSTLTIQRTQQEDSAVYLCASSLVAPRGDTEAFFGQGTRLTVV.